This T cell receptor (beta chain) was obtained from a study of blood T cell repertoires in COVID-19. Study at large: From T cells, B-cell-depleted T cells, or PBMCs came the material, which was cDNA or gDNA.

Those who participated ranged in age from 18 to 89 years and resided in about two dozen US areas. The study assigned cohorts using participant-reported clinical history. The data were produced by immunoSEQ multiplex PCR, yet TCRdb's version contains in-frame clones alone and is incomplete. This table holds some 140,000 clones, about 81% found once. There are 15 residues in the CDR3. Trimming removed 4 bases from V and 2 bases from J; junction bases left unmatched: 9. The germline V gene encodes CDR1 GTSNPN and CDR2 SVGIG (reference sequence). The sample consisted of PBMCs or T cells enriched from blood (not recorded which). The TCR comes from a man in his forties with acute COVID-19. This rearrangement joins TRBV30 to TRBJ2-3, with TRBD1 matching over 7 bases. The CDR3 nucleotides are TGTGCCTGGACCTGGGGCACAGGGGCCACAGATACGCAGTATTTT. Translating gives CAWTWGTGATDTQYF.